The clone carrying this T cell receptor beta chain was seen more than once but under ten times. The antigen is not known. This sample was included in a study of T-cell memory formation after mild COVID-19. Study-level background: TCR clusters were largely donor specific. Study-level findings and limits: The CD4+ clones that contracted clustered mainly within CM and EM, and the CD8+ clones concentrated in EMRA.

Germline-derived CDR1 and CDR2 are SGHNT and YENEEA. The CDR3 extends over 18 amino acids. After removal of 1 base from V and 2 bases from J, the junction contained 8 bases not matched to a gene. Employing constant-segment primers, 5'RACE generated TCR alpha and TCR beta cDNA libraries bearing sample barcodes and UMIs. A single record per CDR3 protein comes from TCRdb applying MiXCR to the 5' RACE reads. The sample comprises about 400,000 distinct CDR3 sequences, approximately 19% of which are singletons, and around a fifth rests with the top ten. V gene TRBV11-3 combines with J gene TRBJ2-1; TRBD2 matches 10 bases. This TCR was sampled from a young man who had mild COVID-19 (a few samples of this study predate the infection). Cell type and time point are not known. Sample: PBMCs or a T cell subset sorted from them (not recorded which). The DNA for the CDR3 is TGTGCCAGCAGCTTAGGGCGGTTTAGCGGGGGGACCTACAATGAGCAGTTCTTC. Translated: CASSLGRFSGGTYNEQFF.